This TCR beta chain was profiled in a study of T cells in tuberculosis. Time point of the sample: new active TB diagnosis, blood taken before or within 7 days of starting treatment. Produced via immunoSEQ multiplex PCR; TCRdb's table is partial and in-frame only. The data show roughly 30,000 clones, around 88% seen once. Trimming shortened V by 4 bases and J by 3 bases, and 4 bases separated the two germline ends. The V gene's germline CDR1 is SGDLS and CDR2 YYNGEE. CDR3 length: 12 amino acids. The TCR was taken from an adult with tuberculosis. Sequenced material: PBMCs, taken at tuberculosis diagnosis. V and J are TRBV9 and TRBJ2-2; D remains unclear. CDR3 nucleotides: TGTGCCAGCAGCCCCTACACCGGGGAGCTGTTTTTT. This codes for CASSPYTGELFF.